Each of the 16 T cell receptor beta chains below was sequenced from the same sample in a study of T cells after yellow fever vaccination. Each CDR3 protein is one row after TCRdb ran MiXCR on the 5' RACE reads. The sample lists over 45,000 distinct CDR3 sequences; more than 5.5% were seen once. The specimen comprised CD8+ T cells sorted from PBMCs, sampled on the day of the first yellow fever vaccination. These receptors originate from a man aged 18 to 30 who received the YFV17D yellow fever vaccine.

The rearrangement links TRBV4-1 to TRBJ1-5; D not resolved. The V end was cut by 4 bases, the J end by 9 bases, with 22 bases between. Per germline, CDR1 MGHRA and CDR2 YSYEKL. The CDR3 has 16 amino acids. The CDR3 DNA sequence: TGCGCCAGCAGCCTTGAGCCGGGTCTCACAAAGCGGCCCCAGCATTTT. Protein product: CASSLEPGLTKRPQHF.

This clonotype was seen many times. The chain uses TRBV5-1 and TRBJ2-1; 7 bases line up with TRBD1. The germline CDR1 and CDR2 sequences are SGHRS and YFSETQ. V lost 4 bases and J lost 5; bases outside the gene matches: 0. The CDR3 extends over 12 amino acids. Here the CDR3 DNA reads TGCGCCAGCAGCGGACAGGACAATGAGCAGTTCTTC. Protein sequence: CASSGQDNEQFF.

This clonotype was detected ten times or more. The chain employs TRBV28 and TRBJ2-5; a weak D match, TRBD1 (5 bases). The CDR3 spans 13 residues. The V end lost 3 bases, the J end lost 5 bases, and 10 bases lay between the germline ends. CDR1 is MDHEN, CDR2 SYDVKM, per germline. The CDR3 region has the DNA TGTGCCAGCAGTTTTATAGGGGCGGAGACCCAGTACTTC. As protein: CASSFIGAETQYF.

This clonotype appeared a few times. The CDR3 here is CASSGPNQETQYF. As DNA, the CDR3 is TGTGCCAGCAGCGGACCCAACCAAGAGACCCAGTACTTC. V gene TRBV9 combines with J gene TRBJ2-5; D call uncertain. This CDR3 region has 13 residues. The ends were cut back, 3 bases at V and 0 bases at J, with 6 bases in the middle. Germline CDR1 and CDR2: SGDLS and YYNGEE. Combining the CDR3 with reference TRBV9 and TRBJ2-5 gives the whole variable domain DSGVTQTPKHLITATGQRVTLRCSPRSGDLSVYWYQQSLDQGLQFLIQYYNGEERAKGNILERFSAQQFPDLHSELNLSSLELGDSALYFCASSGPNQETQYFGPGTRLLVL.

This clonotype was seen ten or more times. The rearrangement uses TRBV4-1 and TRBJ2-3; 9 nucleotides align to TRBD2. Germline CDR1 reads MGHRA; CDR2 reads YSYEKL. The V segment lost 2 bases and the J segment 2 bases; nucleotides outside the gene matches: 11. The CDR3 consists of 18 residues. The CDR3 loop reads CASSQLPGLASTTDTQYF. The CDR3 region has the DNA TGCGCCAGCAGCCAACTTCCGGGACTAGCATCCACCACAGATACGCAGTATTTT.

This clonotype has a count of ten or more. The rearrangement uses TRBV10-3 and TRBJ1-1; D gene ambiguous. Germline V CDR1 and CDR2: ENHRY, SYGVKD. The CDR3 extends over 14 amino acids. V was clipped by 0 bases and J by 1 base, with 6 bases between them. The CDR3 loop reads CAISESVQNTEAFF. In DNA form, the CDR3 reads TGTGCCATCAGTGAGTCAGTACAGAACACTGAAGCTTTCTTT.

In this sample, this clonotype turned up a few times. J is TRBJ2-4 and V is TRBV12-3 or TRBV12-4; D possibly corresponds to TRBD2 (5 bases). The CDR3 spans 13 residues. Trimming cost V 5 bases and J 9 bases, with 14 bases left between them. Here the CDR3 DNA reads TGTGCCAGCAGTCCACCCTCTGAGGGCATTCAGTACTTC. This translates into CASSPPSEGIQYF.

This clonotype was counted only a few times. V is TRBV29-1 and J is TRBJ2-1, with 7 nucleotides matching TRBD2. Germline CDR1 reads SQVTM; CDR2 reads ANQGSEA. Trimming at V came to 4 bases and at J to 8 bases, leaving 11 bases not matched to a gene. The CDR3 covers 14 residues. As DNA, the CDR3 is TGCAGCGTTGGGCGACCAGGGACTAACGATGAGCAGTTCTTC. Amino acid sequence: CSVGRPGTNDEQFF.

The gene calls are TRBV7-9 and TRBJ2-7; 9 bases match TRBD1. CDR3 size: 14 residues. Germline CDR1 is SEHNR and CDR2 is FQNEAQ (reference sequence). V shed 4 bases and J 3 bases; nucleotides not matched to a gene: 4. Here the CDR3 DNA reads TGTGCCAGCAGCTCCTTGACAGGGGGCTACGAGCAGTACGTC. Amino acid sequence: CASSSLTGGYEQYV.

This clonotype was seen repeatedly, ten times or more. This chain uses TRBV6-1 with TRBJ1-1, with D unresolved. Trimming took 8 bases from V and 6 from J, leaving 13 bases between them. The CDR3 covers 12 residues. The V gene's germline CDR1 is MNHNS and CDR2 SASEGT. DNA for the CDR3: TGTGCCAGCGCCGGGATAGCCGCTGAAGCTTTCTTT. Translated: CASAGIAAEAFF.

In its sample, this clonotype was seen many times. The rearrangement uses TRBV5-1 and TRBJ2-1; 11 nucleotides agree with TRBD1. There are 14 residues in the CDR3. The ends lost 6 bases at V and 2 bases at J; junction bases unmatched: 1. Germline V gives CDR1 SGHRS, CDR2 YFSETQ. The DNA of the CDR3 is TGCGCCAGCAAGGGACAGGGGGCCTACAATGAGCAGTTCTTC. Translating gives CASKGQGAYNEQFF.

As for this clonotype: A single base separates this from a much larger clone, so it may be a read error. The V call is TRBV4-2, the J call TRBJ2-1; 12 bases are a match to TRBD2. The CDR3 has 22 amino acids. CDR1 and CDR2 from the germline V gene are LGHNA and YNFKEQ. The CDR3 DNA follows: TGTGCCAACAGCCCCGTGGGGGGTCAGGCTAGCGGGGGGGCCTTCTCCTACAATGAGCAGTTCTTC. Protein product: CANSPVGGQASGGAFSYNEQFF.

CDR3: CASSQWGGGGEQYF. CDR3 in DNA: TGCGCCAGCAGCCAATGGGGGGGAGGCGGCGAGCAGTACTTC. The rearrangement joins TRBV4-1 to TRBJ2-7; TRBD2 aligns across 7 bases. Trimming at V came to 2 bases and at J to 6 bases, leaving 7 bases not matched to a gene. CDR1 is MGHRA and CDR2 is YSYEKL in the germline V gene. The CDR3 covers 14 residues.

This clonotype was found many times. J is TRBJ2-1 and V is TRBV5-1; 8 bases are shared with TRBD1. The junction had 1 base not matched to a gene; V was cut back by 0 bases and J by 5 bases. CDR1 is SGHRS, CDR2 YFSETQ, per germline. This CDR3 contains 14 residues. As DNA, the CDR3 is TGCGCCAGCAGCTTGGGACAGGGGAACAATGAGCAGTTCTTC. This codes for CASSLGQGNNEQFF.

The table lists this clonotype with many counts. The chain carries TRBV6-2 or TRBV6-3 and TRBJ2-1; 8 bases agree with TRBD2. The CDR3 contains 14 residues. J lost 10 bases, V lost 5 bases, and 10 bases had no gene match. Germline V lookup: CDR1 MNHEY, CDR2 SVGEGT. The CDR3 sequence: CASSPGLAAGEQFF. The CDR3 DNA follows: TGTGCCAGCAGTCCCGGACTAGCAGCAGGAGAGCAGTTCTTC.

This clonotype has ten or more counts. The chain recombines TRBV28 with TRBJ2-7; D is possibly TRBD2 (6 bases). From germline, CDR1 is MDHEN and CDR2 SYDVKM. V gave up 5 bases and J gave up 6 bases, with 14 bases separating them. The CDR3 loop spans 13 amino acids. CDR3 nucleotides: TGTGCCAGCAGTGCCTTCTTCGGGGGCGAGCAGTACGTC. Amino acid sequence: CASSAFFGGEQYV.